These 30 T cell receptor beta chains share one sample of origin, sequenced in a study of CD8+CD57+ T cells in acquired aplastic anemia. The study profiled TCR beta VDJ and CDR3 using genomic DNA as template. MiXCR, applied by TCRdb to the reads, yields one record per CDR3 protein. The table records about 150,000 distinct CDR3 sequences, roughly 49% of them present only once. The authors sequenced patients whose flow cytometry had shown CD8+CD57+ cell expansion. Material for sequencing was sorted CD4+, CD8+, or CD8+CD57+ T cells (not recorded which) from PBMCs. The receptors were sampled from a human donor with aplastic anemia.

This clonotype was recorded many times. Written as DNA, the CDR3 is TGCAGTGCTAGAGCAACGGACCGACCTACCGGCGAGCAGTACGTC. This translates into CSARATDRPTGEQYV. This sequence joins TRBV20-1 and TRBJ2-7; no definite D call. Germline values: CDR1 DFQATT, CDR2 SNEGSKA (reference sequence). Deletions cut 1 base from V and 6 bases from J, with 19 bases between. This CDR3 contains 15 residues.

The rearrangement uses TRBV12-3 or TRBV12-4 and TRBJ2-1; TRBD2 matches at 11 bases. The V gene end was trimmed by 3 bases and the J gene end by 4 bases; junction bases not matched to a gene: 11. This CDR3 spans 18 amino acids. Here the CDR3 reads CASSFPLAGGEVYNEQFF. The CDR3 coding sequence is TGTGCCAGCAGTTTCCCCTTAGCGGGGGGGGAGGTTTACAATGAGCAGTTCTTC.

In regard to this clonotype: Being one base from a much bigger clone, this may be a read error. The genes are TRBV9 and TRBJ2-7; 9 bases fit TRBD2. Per germline, CDR1 SGDLS and CDR2 YYNGEE. CDR3 size: 15 residues. Trimming at V came to 0 bases and at J to 7 bases, leaving 8 bases not matched to a gene. The CDR3 loop reads CASSVGGGGADEQYF. The CDR3 region has the DNA TGTGCCAGCAGCGTAGGCGGCGGGGGGGCGGATGAGCAGTACTTC.

This rearrangement joins TRBV24-1 to TRBJ1-1; 9 positions agree with TRBD1. The germline V gene encodes CDR1 KGHDR and CDR2 SFDVKD. This CDR3 comprises 14 residues. J gave up 7 bases and V 11 bases, and 13 bases lay outside the gene matches. CDR3 loop: CAITSGTGRYEAFF. CDR3 DNA: TGTGCCATAACCTCCGGGACAGGGCGGTATGAAGCTTTCTTT.

This clonotype showed up many times. The genes are TRBV20-1 and TRBJ1-4; D is undetermined. This CDR3 comprises 12 residues. The V gene lost 7 bases and the J gene lost 4 bases, with 10 bases spanning the gap. The germline V gene has CDR1 DFQATT and CDR2 SNEGSKA (reference sequence). The CDR3 DNA reads as TGCAGTGTAGGGCAGGTTAATGAAAAACTGTTTTTT. This codes for CSVGQVNEKLFF.

Note on this clonotype: In this CDR3 the conserved last residue, phenylalanine or tryptophan, is missing, so a read error is likely. The CDR3 sequence: CASSLDTYEQYS. The CDR3 nucleotides are TGTGCCAGCAGCTTAGACACCTACGAGCAGTACTCC. This chain connects TRBV7-8 to TRBJ2-7, with no clear D. Trimming pared 1 base from V and 2 bases from J, leaving 3 bases between. Germline CDR1 is SGHVS and CDR2 is FQNEAQ. This CDR3 is 12 amino acids long.

This clonotype was observed once. The V and J genes are TRBV20-1 and TRBJ2-7; the D call may be TRBD1 or TRBD2 (5 bases each). Per germline, CDR1 DFQATT and CDR2 SNEGSKA (reference sequence). Trimming pared 5 bases from V and 5 bases from J, leaving 16 bases between. The CDR3 totals 13 residues. The CDR3 nucleotides read TGCAGTGCTCCCCATCAGAGGGGAGACGAGCAGTACTTC. It translates to CSAPHQRGDEQYF.

The V gene is TRBV29-1, the J gene TRBJ2-7; TRBD2 matches 9 bases. The CDR3 sequence is 13 residues long. J was trimmed by 4 bases and V by 7 bases; bases with no gene match: 8. CDR1 SQVTM and CDR2 ANQGSEA come from the germline V gene. The CDR3 region has the DNA TGCAGCGGCACAGGGAGCGGGGGGTACGAGCAGTACTTC. Amino acid sequence: CSGTGSGGYEQYF.

This clonotype was observed at least ten times. V gene TRBV11-2 combines with J gene TRBJ2-7; 8 nucleotides align to TRBD1. This CDR3 has 17 residues. Germline values: CDR1 SGHAT, CDR2 FQNNGV. Unmatched junction bases numbered 16, after V lost 7 bases and J lost 2 bases. The CDR3 bases are TGTGCCAGCAACCGACAGACCCGGACAGGGTTCCCCTACGAGCAGTACTTC. Translated, it gives CASNRQTRTGFPYEQYF. The full variable domain, completed using reference TRBV11-2 and TRBJ2-7, is EAGVAQSPRYKIIEKRQSVAFWCNPISGHATLYWYQQILGQGPKLLIQFQNNGVVDDSQLPKDRFSAERLKGVDSTLKIQPAKLEDSAVYLCASNRQTRTGFPYEQYFGPGTRLTVT.

J is TRBJ1-4 and V is TRBV2; D is perhaps TRBD1 (5 bases). The CDR3 covers 14 residues. Trimming removed 6 bases at V and 8 bases at J, with 16 bases between. Germline CDR1 is SNHLY and CDR2 is FYNNEI. The chain's CDR3 is CASRGTVASEKLFF. The CDR3, as DNA: TGTGCCAGCAGGGGGACCGTCGCCAGCGAAAAACTGTTTTTT.

The rearrangement links TRBV5-1 to TRBJ1-1, with D perhaps matching TRBD1 (5 bases). CDR3 length: 14 residues. Trimming took 3 bases from V and 8 from J, leaving 17 bases between them. Looked up from germline, CDR1 is SGHRS and CDR2 is YFSETQ. CDR3 nucleotides: TGCGCCAGCAGCTCGGCGGGCAGGGATTACGAAGCTTTCTTT. Protein product: CASSSAGRDYEAFF.

Only a few counts were recorded for this clonotype. The V and J genes are TRBV5-6 and TRBJ1-3; D is uncertain. The CDR3 runs 11 residues. V was clipped by 1 base and J by 6 bases, with 2 bases between them. Germline V CDR1 and CDR2: SGHDT, YYEEEE. The CDR3: CASSLLNTIYF. In DNA form, the CDR3 reads TGTGCCAGCAGCTTGTTAAACACCATATATTTT. The full variable domain, with the rest looked up from reference TRBV5-6 and TRBJ1-3, is DAGVTQSPTHLIKTRGQQVTLRCSPKSGHDTVSWYQQALGQGPQFIFQYYEEEERQRGNFPDRFSGHQFPNYSSELNVNALLLGDSALYLCASSLLNTIYFGEGSWLTVV.

In its sample, this clonotype was seen many times. V usage is TRBV20-1 and J usage is TRBJ2-2; 15 bases fit TRBD2. Germline V gives CDR1 DFQATT, CDR2 SNEGSKA (reference sequence). This CDR3 is 17 amino acids long. V trimming: 1 base; J trimming: 1 base; junction bases outside the gene matches: 1. The CDR3 is CSARGTSGGVNTGELFF. The CDR3 DNA follows: TGCAGTGCTAGAGGGACTAGCGGGGGGGTGAACACCGGGGAGCTGTTTTTT.

V is TRBV20-1 and J is TRBJ2-1; TRBD1 or TRBD2 may be the D gene (5 bases each). Between the trimmed V and J ends, which lost 4 bases and 7 bases, there was a span of 14 bases. The CDR3 runs 13 residues. The germline gives CDR1 DFQATT, CDR2 SNEGSKA (reference sequence). The CDR3 DNA reads TGCAGTGCTACAACCGGGGCCGAGAATGAGCAGTTCTTC. Protein sequence: CSATTGAENEQFF.

This clonotype was detected many times. The chain couples TRBV19 to TRBJ2-1; tentatively, D is TRBD2 (6 bases). Germline V lookup: CDR1 LNHDA, CDR2 SQIVND (reference sequence). Between the trimmed V and J ends, which lost 3 bases and 3 bases, there was a span of 15 bases. CDR3 length: 16 amino acids. The CDR3 sequence: CASSIRPPGLYNEQFF. DNA of the CDR3: TGTGCCAGTAGTATTAGACCCCCGGGACTCTACAATGAGCAGTTCTTC. Drawing the rest from reference TRBV19 and TRBJ2-1, the complete variable domain is DGGITQSPKYLFRKEGQNVTLSCEQNLNHDAMYWYRQDPGQGLRLIYYSQIVNDFQKGDIAEGYSVSREKKESFPLTVTSAQKNPTAFYLCASSIRPPGLYNEQFFGPGTRLTVL.

This clonotype was recorded many times. V gene TRBV12-3 or TRBV12-4 combines with J gene TRBJ1-1; 8 bases map to TRBD1. The CDR3 has 15 amino acids. Losses at the gene ends were 5 bases for V and 4 bases for J; bases not matched to a gene: 9. The CDR3 loop reads CASSPTGVWATEAFF. The CDR3 DNA reads TGTGCCAGCAGTCCGACAGGGGTTTGGGCCACTGAAGCTTTCTTT.

A single count supports this clonotype. The rearrangement uses TRBV20-1 and TRBJ1-1, with D possibly matching TRBD1 (5 bases). Germline loops: CDR1 DFQATT, CDR2 SNEGSKA (reference sequence). Trimming left V 7 bases short and J 1 base short, with 10 bases between. The CDR3 has 12 residues. The CDR3 region has the DNA TGCAGTGTTTCGAGGGGGAACACTGAAGCTTTCTTT. This sequence encodes CSVSRGNTEAFF.

V is TRBV3-1 and J is TRBJ1-1; D is uncertain. CDR1 and CDR2 (germline): LGHDT, YNNKEL (reference sequence). The length of the CDR3 is 14 residues. V lost 3 bases and J 0 bases, leaving 8 bases between the germline ends. The CDR3 nucleotides are TGTGCCAGCAGCCATAATGGGATGAACACTGAAGCTTTCTTT. This encodes CASSHNGMNTEAFF.

This clonotype is a singleton in its sample. The gene calls are TRBV3-1 and TRBJ2-2; 7 positions match TRBD1. The CDR3 is 15 amino acids. CDR1 and CDR2 (germline): LGHDT, YNNKEL (reference sequence). Trimming at V came to 4 bases and at J to 7 bases, leaving 9 bases not matched to a gene. CDR3 protein: CASSRSTGLVGELFF. DNA for the CDR3: TGTGCCAGCAGCCGATCGACAGGGTTGGTCGGGGAGCTGTTTTTT.

At least ten counts were recorded for this clonotype. V is TRBV4-3 and J is TRBJ2-7, with D unresolved. V shed 0 bases and J shed 4 bases, with 10 bases lying between them. Per the germline V gene, CDR1 is LGHNA and CDR2 is YSLEER. CDR3 length equals 14 residues. The CDR3 DNA sequence: TGCGCCAGCAGCCAAGATGACGGTACATACGAGCAGTACTTC. This sequence encodes CASSQDDGTYEQYF.

V gene TRBV7-4 combines with J gene TRBJ1-2; possible D gene TRBD1, 5 bases. The germline gives CDR1 SGHVT, CDR2 SQSDAQ. This CDR3 comprises 15 residues. V was shortened by 4 bases and J by 7 bases, with 19 bases between the two germline ends. DNA for the CDR3: TGTGCCAGCAGCTCCCGCAGGGCCTGGGTTCGTGGCTACACCTTC. Protein: CASSSRRAWVRGYTF.

J is TRBJ1-5 and V is TRBV10-3; a weak D match, TRBD1 (5 bases). V lost 4 bases to trimming and J lost 0 bases, with 16 bases between them. The CDR3 is 17 residues long. The germline V gene has CDR1 ENHRY and CDR2 SYGVKD. DNA of the CDR3: TGTGCCATCAGTGCGATACAGAGGACACTTAGCAATCAGCCCCAGCATTTT. It specifies CAISAIQRTLSNQPQHF.

The chain joins TRBV7-6 to TRBJ2-5; 9 bases agree with TRBD1. The CDR3 covers 14 residues. Germline CDR1 SGHVS, CDR2 FNYEAQ. The J segment lost 4 bases and the V segment lost 4 bases, leaving 4 bases of the junction unmatched. CDR3 bases: TGTGCCAGCAGCTATGGACAGGGGAGAGAGACCCAGTACTTC. It is translated as CASSYGQGRETQYF.

V and J are TRBV5-6 and TRBJ1-5; 7 bases fit TRBD1. From germline, CDR1 is SGHDT and CDR2 YYEEEE. This CDR3 has 14 amino acids. The V and J ends lost 4 bases and 3 bases, in that order; junction bases with no gene match: 4. For the CDR3, the DNA is TGTGCCAGCAGCATACAGGGGAACAATCAGCCCCAGCATTTT. Its protein is CASSIQGNNQPQHF.

The chain is built from TRBV19 and TRBJ2-5; D is undetermined. This CDR3 has 13 amino acids. Per the germline V gene, CDR1 is LNHDA and CDR2 is SQIVND (reference sequence). With 3 bases removed from V and 2 bases from J, the gap between germline ends came to 7 bases. CDR3 in amino acids: CASSIVGQETQYF. In nucleotides, the CDR3 is TGTGCCAGTAGTATTGTTGGGCAAGAGACCCAGTACTTC.

Concerning this clonotype: A read error is possible here, since a much larger clone lies one base away. V and J are TRBV12-3 or TRBV12-4 and TRBJ2-5, with no clear D. This CDR3 comprises 16 residues. V lost 6 bases, J lost 3 bases, and 20 bases lay in between. CDR3 coding DNA: TGTGCCAGCAGCCCAGCCGTGGGATTTTGTAAAGAGACCCAGTACTTC. This sequence encodes CASSPAVGFCKETQYF.

The chain links TRBV24-1 to TRBJ2-2; perhaps TRBD2 as D (5 bases). Germline lookup yields CDR1 KGHDR and CDR2 SFDVKD. V was trimmed by 1 base and J by 4 bases, leaving 21 bases between them. This CDR3 has 19 residues. In nucleotides, the CDR3 is TGTGCCACCAGTGATTTATACTGGAGGCAGCCCCAGACCACCGGGGAGCTGTTTTTT. It encodes CATSDLYWRQPQTTGELFF.

The gene calls are TRBV5-1 and TRBJ1-1; D is unresolved. The CDR3 spans 13 residues. The V gene lost 2 bases and the J gene lost 4 bases, with 9 bases spanning the gap. The germline V gene has CDR1 SGHRS and CDR2 YFSETQ. The CDR3 coding sequence is TGCGCCAGCAGCTTATCTGGGGTCACTGAAGCTTTCTTT. This translates into CASSLSGVTEAFF.

This clonotype was detected many times. J is TRBJ1-2 and V is TRBV10-2; 7 bases map to TRBD1. In germline, CDR1 is WSHSY, CDR2 SAAADI. CDR3 length: 13 residues. The junction had 0 bases not matched to a gene; V was cut back by 2 bases and J by 3 bases. The CDR3 DNA reads TGCGCCAGCAGTGAGGACAGGGACTATGGCTACACCTTC. Its protein is CASSEDRDYGYTF.

V gene TRBV6-1 combines with J gene TRBJ1-2; maybe TRBD1 (5 bases). Trimming pared 6 bases from V and 3 bases from J, leaving 17 bases between. Germline loops: CDR1 MNHNS, CDR2 SASEGT. CDR3 length: 15 residues. CDR3 nucleotide sequence: TGTGCCAGCAGACCTACAGGACCCTGGGACTATGGCTACACCTTC. The encoded protein is CASRPTGPWDYGYTF.